Here is one T cell receptor beta chain with its context. As handled by the study authors: Reference gene primer amplification in the assay estimated nucleated cell counts. Only in-frame clones appear in the TCRdb table, and some are missing; sequencing was by immunoSEQ multiplex PCR. V, J and clone size were drawn from that table, and D and trimming were deduced from the DNA. The sample gives about 250,000 clones, approximately 86% of which show up once; approximately 1.5% is in the top ten. The trim removed 5 bases at V and 1 base at J, leaving 13 bases unmatched. Looked up from germline, CDR1 is MNHNY and CDR2 is SVGAGI (reference sequence). This CDR3 is built from 18 residues. The sample originates from a study of blood T cell repertoires in COVID-19. Study details: Italy, Spain and the United States were the sources of the convalescent and acute COVID-19 samples. PBMCs, B-cell-depleted T cells, or T cells provided the cDNA or gDNA that made up the material.

The TCR comes from a woman aged 55-70 years who had recovered from COVID-19. V is TRBV6-6 and J is TRBJ1-4, with 7 bases identical to TRBD1. The sequencing input was peripheral blood. The chain's CDR3 is CASSQTGLTGGTNEKLFF. The CDR3 DNA sequence: TGTGCCAGCAGTCAGACAGGGTTGACGGGCGGAACTAATGAAAAACTGTTTTTT.